This entry is about one T cell receptor beta chain. The sample belongs to a study of OX40 agonist ivuxolimab in advanced cancers. This CDR3 region has 14 residues. The germline gives CDR1 MRHNA, CDR2 SNTAGT. V was pared by 4 bases and J by 6 bases, with 16 bases between. Sequenced by immunoSEQ multiplex PCR; TCRdb stores in-frame clones only, minus some. This table has tens of thousands of clones, about 81% appearing once. This receptor was taken from an adult with an advanced solid tumor such as melanoma, head and neck, liver or kidney cancer. The V gene is TRBV6-4, the J gene TRBJ2-7, with a weak D call TRBD1 (6 bases). Sequenced material: CD4+ or CD8+ T cells sorted from blood, taken in a trial of the OX40 agonist ivuxolimab. The CDR3 bases are TGTGCCAGCAGTGTCGATGCTACAGGGCTCGAGCAGTACTTC. Translating gives CASSVDATGLEQYF.